This T cell receptor beta chain comes out of a study of shared clonotypes between healthy human individuals. Each of the donors was a healthy adult who was HIV-negative and had not had a recent acute infection or vaccination. Assay used: immunoSEQ multiplex PCR; TCRdb lists only in-frame clones, some missing. The table includes over 2 million clones, about nine tenths detected once. The sample comprised naive CD4+ T cells from PBMCs. Subset reported: CD45RA+ positively selected. This clonotype originated in a man between 18 and 29 years old in good health. Some clones in this sample may be carry-over from other donors' samples.

CDR3 in amino acids: CASSPGTNSYEQYF. CDR3 sequence (DNA): TGTGCCAGTAGTCCCGGGACGAATAGCTACGAGCAGTACTTC. The gene calls are TRBV19 and TRBJ2-7; D could derive from TRBD1 or TRBD2 (5 bases each). The ends were cut back, 5 bases at V and 3 bases at J, with 14 bases in the middle. Germline V gene lookup returns CDR1 LNHDA and CDR2 SQIVND (reference sequence). The CDR3 runs to 14 residues.